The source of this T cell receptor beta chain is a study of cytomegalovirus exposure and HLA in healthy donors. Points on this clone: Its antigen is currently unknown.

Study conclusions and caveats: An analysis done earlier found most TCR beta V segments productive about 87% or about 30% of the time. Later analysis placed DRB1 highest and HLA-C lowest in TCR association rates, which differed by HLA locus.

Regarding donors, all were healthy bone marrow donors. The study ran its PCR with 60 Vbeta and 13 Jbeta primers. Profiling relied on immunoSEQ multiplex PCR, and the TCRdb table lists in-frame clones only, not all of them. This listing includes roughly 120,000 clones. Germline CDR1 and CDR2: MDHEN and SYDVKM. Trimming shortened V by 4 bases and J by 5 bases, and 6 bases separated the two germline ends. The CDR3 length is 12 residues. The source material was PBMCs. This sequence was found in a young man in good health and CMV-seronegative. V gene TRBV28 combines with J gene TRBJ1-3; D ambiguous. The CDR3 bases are TGTGCCAGCAGTTCGGTGAGAAACACCATATATTTT. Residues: CASSSVRNTIYF.